The entry below describes one T cell receptor (beta chain). Antigen specificity is unknown. This sample is part of a study of long-term antiretroviral therapy in people with HIV. Study results and limitations: Records did not include ART adherence, viral resistance or therapy changes.

Every specimen held between roughly 0.85-11 million cryopreserved PBMC. These were thawed and washed before DNA extraction. A v3.0 immunoSEQ assay was performed at survey level. The sequencing target was about 35,000-55,000 T-cell genomes per sample. Profiling relied on immunoSEQ multiplex PCR, and the TCRdb table lists in-frame clones only, not all of them. Of about 24,000 clones listed, 75% to 90% are singletons. The CDR3 totals 15 residues. Losses at the gene ends were 4 bases for V and 3 bases for J; bases not matched to a gene: 5. Germline V gives CDR1 SGHTA, CDR2 FQGNSA. The V gene is TRBV7-2, the J gene TRBJ2-1; TRBD2 agrees at 8 bases. The receptor was isolated from a man aged 25-40 years with HIV. The sample in question was unsorted PBMCs, obtained around 4.2 years after starting antiretroviral therapy. CDR3 amino acids: CASSSGGGRYNEQFF. The CDR3 DNA reads TGTGCCAGCAGCTCGGGCGGGGGGCGCTACAATGAGCAGTTCTTC.